The 7 T cell receptor beta chains presented below share a single source sample, sequenced in a study of T cells in Graves' hyperthyroidism and ophthalmopathy. Regions amplified from RNA transcripts were the TCR beta CDR3 regions. HTBI primers were employed in a first-round RT-PCR of the TCR CDR3. TCRdb re-called the multiplex PCR reads through MiXCR, storing one row per CDR3 protein. The table includes hundreds of thousands of distinct CDR3 sequences, 38% detected once. Sequenced material: blood. The receptor source for this set is a man younger than 35 with Graves' hyperthyroidism.

A word on this clonotype: At one of its ends the junction is not consistent with the germline gene, which may arise from a read error. The V gene is TRBV4-1, the J gene TRBJ1-6; D is unclear. The CDR3 is 18 residues long. Germline CDR1 is MGHRA and CDR2 is YSYEKL. CDR3 sequence reads: CASSQDLLGEGNNSPLHF. The CDR3 DNA reads as TGTGCCAGCAGCCAAGATCTGTTGGGCGAGGGAAATAATTCACCCCTCCACTTT.

This clonotype was seen ten or more times. Germline is not matched at one junction end, which may reflect a read error. V is TRBV5-4 and J is TRBJ2-5; 9 bases fit TRBD2. This CDR3 region has 14 residues. The germline V gene encodes CDR1 SGHNT and CDR2 YYREEE (reference sequence). CDR3 DNA sequence: TGTGCTAGCAGCCTTGGGACTAGCCAGGAGACCCAGTACTTC. The encoded protein is CASSLGTSQETQYF.

The CDR3 region is CASSLNSLGYTF. The CDR3 DNA follows: TGTGCCAGCAGCTTAAATTCGCTAGGCTACACCTTC. The chain uses TRBV7-3 and TRBJ1-2; D gene unclear. The length of the CDR3 is 12 residues. Germline CDR1 reads SGHTA; CDR2 reads FQGTGA. Trimming removed 1 base at V and 8 bases at J, with 8 bases between.

The CDR3 DNA sequence: TGTGCCAGCAGCCAAGCCCAGGGAAGGTCCTCCTACGAGCAGTACTTC. It translates to CASSQAQGRSSYEQYF. The gene calls are TRBV9 and TRBJ2-7, with D possibly being TRBD1 (5 bases). The CDR3 consists of 16 residues. V lost 4 bases and J 0 bases, leaving 17 bases between the germline ends. The V gene's germline CDR1 is SGDLS and CDR2 YYNGEE.

This clonotype was counted once. DNA of the CDR3: TGTGCCAGCAGTACGGACCCCACCCACACAGATACGCAGTATTTT. It specifies CASSTDPTHTDTQYF. The chain is built from TRBV11-2 and TRBJ2-3; D is undetermined. V lost 6 bases and J 2 bases, leaving 15 bases between the germline ends. This CDR3 has 15 residues. Per germline, CDR1 SGHAT and CDR2 FQNNGV. Drawing the rest from reference TRBV11-2 and TRBJ2-3, the complete variable domain is EAGVAQSPRYKIIEKRQSVAFWCNPISGHATLYWYQQILGQGPKLLIQFQNNGVVDDSQLPKDRFSAERLKGVDSTLKIQPAKLEDSAVYLCASSTDPTHTDTQYFGPGTRLTVL.

The rearrangement uses TRBV6-1 and TRBJ1-5; D unresolved. V lost 7 bases to trimming and J lost 4 bases, with 11 bases between them. The CDR3 runs to 13 residues. Germline V gene data show CDR1 as MNHNS and CDR2 as SASEGT. CDR3 sequence (DNA): TGTGCCAGCATCATGGACGGAAATCAGCCCCAGCATTTT. It specifies CASIMDGNQPQHF.

This clonotype showed up just a few times. CDR3: CASSGRVDAGANVLTF. The CDR3, as DNA: TGTGCCAGCAGCGGTAGGGTGGACGCTGGGGCCAACGTCCTGACTTTC. V gene TRBV9 combines with J gene TRBJ2-6; D uncertain. This CDR3 has 16 amino acids. The germline CDR1 and CDR2 sequences are SGDLS and YYNGEE. V dropped 3 bases and J dropped 2 bases, with 12 bases sitting between them.